This TCR beta chain was sequenced during a study of blood T cell repertoires in COVID-19. Study background: Whether acute or convalescent, the COVID-19 samples came from the United States, Italy and Spain. T cells, B-cell-depleted T cells, or PBMCs supplied cDNA or gDNA.

Original processing methods: Reference gene primer amplification in the assay estimated nucleated cell counts. Only in-frame clones appear in the TCRdb table, and some are missing; sequencing was by immunoSEQ multiplex PCR. That table furnishes V, J and clone size, whereas the DNA furnished D and trimming. This sample carries tens of thousands of clones, around nine tenths of them seen once, and the ten largest clones take around 0.4%. This CDR3 has 14 residues. V was trimmed by 5 bases and J by 7 bases, leaving 17 bases between them. Per germline, CDR1 LNHDA and CDR2 SQIVND (reference sequence). The sample was peripheral blood. This chain joins TRBV19 and TRBJ1-2, with D possibly TRBD1 on 5 matching bases. The clonotype originates from a human donor in a cohort sampled during active COVID-19. The CDR3 reads CASSLDTSSGGYTF. The DNA of the CDR3 is TGTGCCAGTAGTTTGGACACCTCTTCGGGTGGCTACACCTTC.